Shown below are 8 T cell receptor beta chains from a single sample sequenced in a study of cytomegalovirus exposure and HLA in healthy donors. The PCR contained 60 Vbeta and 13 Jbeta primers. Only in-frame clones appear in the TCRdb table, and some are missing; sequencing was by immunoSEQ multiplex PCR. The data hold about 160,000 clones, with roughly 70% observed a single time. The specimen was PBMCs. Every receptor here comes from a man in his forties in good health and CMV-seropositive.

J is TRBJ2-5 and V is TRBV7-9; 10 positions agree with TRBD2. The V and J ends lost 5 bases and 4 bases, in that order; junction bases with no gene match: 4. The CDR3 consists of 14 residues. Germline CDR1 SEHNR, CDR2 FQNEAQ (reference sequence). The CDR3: CASSLSGGAETQYF. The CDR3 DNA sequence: TGTGCCAGCAGCCTAAGCGGGGGGGCAGAGACCCAGTACTTC.

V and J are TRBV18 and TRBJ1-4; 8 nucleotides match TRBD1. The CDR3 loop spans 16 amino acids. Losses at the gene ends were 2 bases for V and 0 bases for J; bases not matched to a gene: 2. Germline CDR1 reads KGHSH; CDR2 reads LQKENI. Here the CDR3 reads CASSPNRGSTNEKLFF. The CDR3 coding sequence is TGTGCCAGCTCACCAAACAGGGGGTCAACTAATGAAAAACTGTTTTTT.

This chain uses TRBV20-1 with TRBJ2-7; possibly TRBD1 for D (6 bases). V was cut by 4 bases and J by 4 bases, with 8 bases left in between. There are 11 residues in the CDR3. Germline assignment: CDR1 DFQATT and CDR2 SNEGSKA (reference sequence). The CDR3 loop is CSAIRGYEQYF. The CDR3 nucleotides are TGCAGTGCTATCAGGGGTTACGAGCAGTACTTC.

CDR3 residues: CASSGNPGGFELFF. CDR3 nucleotides: TGTGCCAGTAGTGGTAATCCAGGGGGCTTTGAACTGTTTTTT. This chain uses TRBV19 with TRBJ1-4, with TRBD1 matching 8 bases. V was pared by 5 bases and J by 12 bases, with 11 bases of the junction left unmatched. In germline, CDR1 is LNHDA, CDR2 SQIVND (reference sequence). This CDR3 is 14 amino acids long. The variable domain in full, with the rest retrieved from reference TRBV19 and TRBJ1-4, is DGGITQSPKYLFRKEGQNVTLSCEQNLNHDAMYWYRQDPGQGLRLIYYSQIVNDFQKGDIAEGYSVSREKKESFPLTVTSAQKNPTAFYLCASSGNPGGFELFFGSGTQLSVL.

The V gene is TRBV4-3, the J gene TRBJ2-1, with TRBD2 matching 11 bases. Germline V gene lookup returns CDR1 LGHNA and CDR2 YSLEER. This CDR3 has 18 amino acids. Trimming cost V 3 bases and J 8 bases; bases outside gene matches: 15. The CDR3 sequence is CASSQRPGLAALWDEQFF. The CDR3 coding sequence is TGCGCCAGCAGCCAGAGACCGGGACTAGCGGCCCTCTGGGATGAGCAGTTCTTC.

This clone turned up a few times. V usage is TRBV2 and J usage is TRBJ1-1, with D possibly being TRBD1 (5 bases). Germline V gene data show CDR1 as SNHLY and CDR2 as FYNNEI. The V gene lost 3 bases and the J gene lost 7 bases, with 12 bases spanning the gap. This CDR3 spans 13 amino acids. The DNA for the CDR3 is TGTGCCAGCAGTGATTTCCCAACAGGTGAAGCTTTCTTT. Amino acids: CASSDFPTGEAFF.

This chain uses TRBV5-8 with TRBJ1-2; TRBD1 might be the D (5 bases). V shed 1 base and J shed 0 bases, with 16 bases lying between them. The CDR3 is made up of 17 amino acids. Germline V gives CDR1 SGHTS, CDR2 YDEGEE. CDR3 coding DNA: TGTGCCAGCAGCTTGCTAAGACAGTTCACAACTAACTATGGCTACACCTTC. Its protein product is CASSLLRQFTTNYGYTF.

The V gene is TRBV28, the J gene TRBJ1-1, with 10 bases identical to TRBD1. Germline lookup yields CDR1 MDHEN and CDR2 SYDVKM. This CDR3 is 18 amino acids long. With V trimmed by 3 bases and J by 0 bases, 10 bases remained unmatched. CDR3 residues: CASSLGLGDRGMNTEAFF. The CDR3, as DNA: TGTGCCAGCAGTTTGGGATTGGGGGACAGGGGAATGAACACTGAAGCTTTCTTT.